Many counts were recorded for the clone carrying this T cell receptor beta chain. The antigen is not known. This entry is derived from a study of T-cell memory formation after mild COVID-19. About the research overall: The TCR clusters were mostly specific to one donor. General observations from the study: CM and EM subsets held most contracting CD4+ clones; EMRA held CD8+ ones. Nothing confirmed that second-wave clones peaking on day 37 were specific for SARS-CoV-2. Pre-infection memory contained some responding clones, which suggested that cross-reactive memory had joined.

One entry per CDR3 protein, called by TCRdb with MiXCR from the 5' RACE reads. The profile shows around 530,000 distinct CDR3 sequences, roughly a fifth of them singletons. Sequencing was done on a sample of PBMCs or a T cell subset sorted from them (not recorded which). This TCR was sampled from an adult woman who had mild COVID-19 (a few samples of this study predate the infection). Cell type and time point are not known.

CDR3 in DNA: TGTGCCAGCAGCCAAATACTAGCGGGGGAAGGTAATGAGCAGTTCTTC. The encoded protein is CASSQILAGEGNEQFF. V is TRBV4-2 and J is TRBJ2-1; TRBD2 aligns across 11 bases. Germline assignment: CDR1 LGHNA and CDR2 YNFKEQ. The CDR3 extends over 16 amino acids. V shed 2 bases and J 7 bases; nucleotides not matched to a gene: 7.